A single sample is the source of the 18 T cell receptor beta chains below, sequenced in a study of blood T cell repertoires in COVID-19. Repertoires were generated with immunoSEQ multiplex PCR, while TCRdb's copy carries only in-frame clones and drops some. Of roughly 250,000 clones in the sample, around 88% are singletons; the top ten hold 8.6%. Material: peripheral blood. Receptors originate from a middle-aged man with active or convalescent COVID-19.

The V and J genes are TRBV6-6 and TRBJ1-3, with D perhaps matching TRBD1 (6 bases). The CDR3 runs to 14 residues. Germline V lookup: CDR1 MNHNY, CDR2 SVGAGI (reference sequence). Deletions cut 6 bases from V and 0 bases from J, with 9 bases between. CDR3 in DNA: TGTGCCAGCAGAAGACAGGTCTCTGGAAACACCATATATTTT. Its protein is CASRRQVSGNTIYF.

The V gene is TRBV19, the J gene TRBJ1-4; weak D call: TRBD1 (5 bases). Germline values: CDR1 LNHDA, CDR2 SQIVND (reference sequence). The CDR3 has 15 amino acids. The V and J ends lost 1 base and 4 bases respectively, with 10 bases between them. The CDR3 sequence is CASSIGTLLNEKLFF. CDR3 nucleotides: TGTGCCAGTAGTATAGGGACACTTCTTAATGAAAAACTGTTTTTT.

The chain joins TRBV9 to TRBJ2-3; D uncertain. Germline V gene data show CDR1 as SGDLS and CDR2 as YYNGEE. The CDR3 is 12 residues long. The ends were cut back, 4 bases at V and 0 bases at J, with 3 bases in the middle. CDR3 loop: CASSPSTDTQYF. The CDR3 coding sequence is TGTGCCAGCAGCCCTAGCACAGATACGCAGTATTTT.

The V and J genes are TRBV29-1 and TRBJ2-7; 7 bases align to TRBD1. The V segment lost 4 bases and the J segment 1 base; nucleotides outside the gene matches: 7. The CDR3 extends over 14 amino acids. CDR1 and CDR2 from the germline V gene are SQVTM and ANQGSEA. In nucleotides, the CDR3 is TGCAGCGTTGGGCGACAGGGATCGTCCTACGAGCAGTACTTC. Protein sequence: CSVGRQGSSYEQYF.

The chain has TRBV7-6 and TRBJ1-2; TRBD1 matches 7 bases. Germline CDR1 reads SGHVS; CDR2 reads FNYEAQ. V lost 5 bases, J lost 0 bases, and 6 bases stayed unmatched. The CDR3 is 15 residues long. The DNA for the CDR3 is TGTGCCAGCAGCGCACGACAGGGTTCTAACTATGGCTACACCTTC. It translates to CASSARQGSNYGYTF.

The chain employs TRBV12-3 or TRBV12-4 and TRBJ1-6; TRBD1 is a possible D gene (5 bases). The CDR3 runs to 11 residues. V was clipped by 6 bases and J by 14 bases, with 11 bases between them. The CDR3: CASREGRSLHF. CDR3 nucleotide sequence: TGTGCCAGCAGGGAGGGGAGGTCCCTCCACTTT.

The J gene is TRBJ1-4, the V gene TRBV2; D not certain. The CDR3 totals 13 residues. CDR1 is SNHLY, CDR2 FYNNEI, per germline. The ends were cut back, 3 bases at V and 7 bases at J, with 9 bases in the middle. The CDR3 reads CASSEREGEKLFF. CDR3 in DNA: TGTGCCAGCAGTGAGCGGGAAGGTGAAAAACTGTTTTTT. Full variable domain (remainder filled in from reference TRBV2 and TRBJ1-4): EPEVTQTPSHQVTQMGQEVILRCVPISNHLYFYWYRQILGQKVEFLVSFYNNEISEKSEIFDDQFSVERPDGSNFTLKIRSTKLEDSAMYFCASSEREGEKLFFGSGTQLSVL.

This clone occurred a few times. In the same sample, other DNA sequences code for this CDR3. This rearrangement joins TRBV6-5 to TRBJ1-3; tentatively, D is TRBD1 (6 bases). The CDR3 consists of 15 residues. The V gene lost 7 bases and the J gene lost 0 bases, with 13 bases spanning the gap. CDR1 and CDR2 (germline): MNHEY, SVGAGI. The chain's CDR3 is CASTEDRNSGNTIYF. Here the CDR3 DNA reads TGTGCCAGCACCGAGGACAGAAACTCTGGAAACACCATATATTTT.

The rearrangement links TRBV25-1 to TRBJ1-6, with D perhaps TRBD1 (6 bases). This CDR3 has 16 residues. Germline loops: CDR1 MGHDK, CDR2 SYGVNS. V was trimmed by 1 base and J by 6 bases, leaving 13 bases between them. For the CDR3, the DNA is TGTGCCAGCAGTGAATCCATGACCAGGGGTAATTCACCCCTCCACTTT. It is translated as CASSESMTRGNSPLHF.

The chain carries TRBV18 and TRBJ1-2; D gene ambiguous. This CDR3 has 12 amino acids. With 5 bases removed from V and 5 bases from J, the gap between germline ends came to 9 bases. Germline V lookup: CDR1 KGHSH, CDR2 LQKENI. The CDR3 DNA is TGTGCCAGCTCATACAAAAATTATGGCTACACCTTC. Protein: CASSYKNYGYTF.

This clone has a single count. The chain couples TRBV18 to TRBJ1-1, with TRBD1 as a possible D gene (6 bases). The CDR3 has 14 amino acids. The V gene lost 4 bases and the J gene lost 0 bases, with 9 bases spanning the gap. Germline V gene sequence: CDR1 KGHSH, CDR2 LQKENI. CDR3 coding DNA: TGTGCCAGCTCACGGGACACCATGAACACTGAAGCTTTCTTT. Protein product: CASSRDTMNTEAFF.

The J gene is TRBJ2-7, the V gene TRBV13, with 8 bases fitting TRBD1. Looked up from germline, CDR1 is PRHDT and CDR2 is FYEKMQ (reference sequence). This CDR3 comprises 16 residues. V shed 1 base and J 3 bases; nucleotides not matched to a gene: 8. The CDR3 spells CASSLAKIGQGYEQYF. In DNA form, the CDR3 reads TGTGCCAGCAGCTTAGCTAAAATCGGACAGGGCTACGAGCAGTACTTC.

The V call is TRBV6-5, the J call TRBJ1-1; perhaps TRBD1 as D (5 bases). V lost 6 bases and J lost 6, with 8 bases in between. CDR1 is MNHEY, CDR2 SVGAGI, per germline. This CDR3 has 11 residues. In DNA, the CDR3 is TGTGCCAGCAGCCAGGGATCTGAAGCTTTCTTT. Amino acid sequence: CASSQGSEAFF.

V is TRBV12-3 or TRBV12-4 and J is TRBJ1-1; no clear D gene. CDR3 size: 12 residues. V was shortened by 1 base and J by 6 bases, with 6 bases between the two germline ends. CDR3 amino acids: CASSLGLAEAFF. The CDR3 bases are TGTGCCAGCAGTTTAGGGTTAGCTGAAGCTTTCTTT.

This chain uses TRBV10-3 with TRBJ2-2, with 13 bases identical to TRBD2. After removal of 6 bases from V and 4 bases from J, the junction contained 8 bases not matched to a gene. Germline lookup yields CDR1 ENHRY and CDR2 SYGVKD. CDR3 length: 17 amino acids. The CDR3 DNA sequence: TGTGCCATCAGGAGGACTAGCGGGAGTGAGGCCACCGGGGAGCTGTTTTTT. Translating gives CAIRRTSGSEATGELFF.

This clone is a singleton in its sample. V and J are TRBV2 and TRBJ2-3; D is undetermined. The germline gives CDR1 SNHLY, CDR2 FYNNEI. This CDR3 is 14 amino acids long. V was shortened by 5 bases and J by 4 bases, with 13 bases between the two germline ends. CDR3 DNA sequence: TGTGCCAGCAGTAAGAGCCTGGGCGCAGATACGCAGTATTTT. Protein sequence: CASSKSLGADTQYF.

The chain has TRBV19 and TRBJ1-1, with TRBD1 identical over 8 bases. The trim removed 4 bases at V and 6 bases at J, leaving 4 bases unmatched. This CDR3 spans 13 amino acids. Germline V gene sequence: CDR1 LNHDA, CDR2 SQIVND (reference sequence). This chain's CDR3 is CASSSQGAAEAFF. The CDR3 region has the DNA TGTGCCAGTAGTAGTCAGGGGGCAGCTGAAGCTTTCTTT.

The chain combines TRBV18 with TRBJ2-2; D unclear. V was clipped by 1 base and J by 0 bases, with 9 bases between them. CDR1 and CDR2 (germline): KGHSH, LQKENI. The CDR3 contains 16 residues. CDR3 sequence reads: CASSPRRLANTGELFF. The CDR3 DNA reads as TGTGCCAGCTCACCACGTCGGCTAGCGAACACCGGGGAGCTGTTTTTT.